This T cell receptor beta chain came from a study of CD8 T cells in Susac syndrome. With 3 bases removed from V and 3 bases from J, the gap between germline ends came to 14 bases. The germline V gene encodes CDR1 DFQATT and CDR2 SNEGSKA (reference sequence). CDR3 size: 14 residues. When the RNA was reverse transcribed, random hexamers were used with an input of roughly 0.45 to 1 ug. TCRdb ran MiXCR on the immunoSEQ multiplex PCR reads and lists one entry per CDR3 protein. The repertoire holds hundreds of thousands of distinct CDR3 sequences, with about 82% as singletons. This clonotype appeared a single time. Negative magnetic isolation gave CD8+ and CD4+ cells; FACS enriched CD8+ TEMRA.

J is TRBJ1-1 and V is TRBV20-1, with unresolved D. What was sequenced was CD8+ T cells from PBMCs. The TCR was taken from a human donor with multiple sclerosis. Here the CDR3 DNA reads TGCAGTGCTAGCTCCCCTGGAGCTTACACTGAAGCTTTCTTT. It yields the protein CSASSPGAYTEAFF.